Following are 9 T cell receptor beta chains from one sample sequenced in a study of blood T cell repertoires in COVID-19. Only in-frame clones appear in the TCRdb table, and some are missing; sequencing was by immunoSEQ multiplex PCR. This table has 300,000 to 400,000 clones, roughly 87% appearing once. Sequencing was carried out using PBMCs or T cells enriched from blood (not recorded which). These receptor sequences come from a woman in her twenties or thirties who had recovered from COVID-19.

The CDR3 sequence: CASSYQAGMNTEAFF. CDR3 sequence (DNA): TGTGCCAGCAGTTACCAGGCAGGCATGAACACTGAAGCTTTCTTT. The J gene is TRBJ1-1, the V gene TRBV28; D remains ambiguous. This CDR3 comprises 15 residues. Trimming removed 4 bases at V and 0 bases at J, with 12 bases between. Per the germline V gene, CDR1 is MDHEN and CDR2 is SYDVKM.

The chain carries TRBV6-9 and TRBJ2-2; 7 bases line up with TRBD1. CDR3 length: 18 residues. Germline V lookup: CDR1 MNHGY, CDR2 SVAAGI. With V trimmed by 0 bases and J by 6 bases, 13 bases remained unmatched. CDR3 sequence reads: CASSYSNFWAGGSGELFF. Written as DNA, the CDR3 is TGTGCCAGCAGTTATTCGAATTTCTGGGCAGGGGGTTCCGGGGAGCTGTTTTTT.

This chain joins TRBV4-1 and TRBJ1-2; 7 bases are shared with TRBD1. Germline loops: CDR1 MGHRA, CDR2 YSYEKL. CDR3 length: 14 amino acids. With 8 bases clipped from V and 7 bases from J, the junction kept 13 bases outside the gene matches. The CDR3 loop reads CASAVEGASSGYTF. CDR3 bases: TGCGCCAGCGCTGTGGAGGGGGCGTCTAGTGGCTACACCTTC.

This chain links TRBV7-2 with TRBJ2-4; D might be TRBD2 (6 bases). V lost 5 bases and J 8 bases, leaving 16 bases between the germline ends. Per the germline V gene, CDR1 is SGHTA and CDR2 is FQGNSA. The CDR3 is made up of 14 amino acids. The CDR3 sequence is CASSGGTPLDIQYF. Here the CDR3 DNA reads TGTGCCAGCAGCGGGGGGACTCCTTTAGACATTCAGTACTTC.

This chain uses TRBV3-1 (or the pseudogene TRBV3-2) with TRBJ1-5; a weak D match, TRBD1 (5 bases). V dropped 1 base and J dropped 7 bases, with 14 bases sitting between them. Germline V lookup: CDR1 LGHDT, CDR2 YNNKEL (reference sequence). The length of the CDR3 is 15 residues. The CDR3 coding sequence is TGTGCCAGCAGCCAAGGAGGTCAGGGCCACCAGCCCCAGCATTTT. Its protein is CASSQGGQGHQPQHF.

This rearrangement joins TRBV14 to TRBJ2-3; 8 bases line up with TRBD2. Trimming removed 0 bases from V and 4 bases from J; junction bases left unmatched: 6. The CDR3 sequence is 16 residues long. Germline assignment: CDR1 SGHDN and CDR2 FVKESK. CDR3 nucleotide sequence: TGTGCCAGCAGCCAAGATTTGGCGGGGGGCCCAGATACGCAGTATTTT. It specifies CASSQDLAGGPDTQYF.

V is TRBV15 and J is TRBJ1-4, with 8 bases fitting TRBD1. From germline, CDR1 is LNHNV and CDR2 YYDKDF (reference sequence). J lost 5 bases, V lost 5 bases, and 7 bases had no gene match. This CDR3 contains 15 residues. For the CDR3, the DNA is TGTGCCACCAGCGGCTCCCGGGACAGGAATGAAAAACTGTTTTTT. It specifies CATSGSRDRNEKLFF.

The chain employs TRBV15 and TRBJ1-1; 7 nucleotides line up with TRBD1. This CDR3 is 15 amino acids long. The trim removed 0 bases at V and 6 bases at J, leaving 7 bases unmatched. Per the germline V gene, CDR1 is LNHNV and CDR2 is YYDKDF (reference sequence). CDR3 bases: TGTGCCACCAGCAGAGATCGGACAGGCGTCTCTGAAGCTTTCTTT. Its protein product is CATSRDRTGVSEAFF.

The rearrangement links TRBV4-2 to TRBJ2-3; TRBD2 aligns across 7 bases. The germline gives CDR1 LGHNA, CDR2 YNFKEQ. This CDR3 contains 16 residues. V lost 3 bases and J lost 1; bases outside the gene matches: 7. In nucleotides, the CDR3 is TGTGCCAGCAGCCAGGGTAGCGGGTCCCGCACAGATACGCAGTATTTT. Amino acids: CASSQGSGSRTDTQYF.